This TCR beta chain was recovered during a study of CD8 T cells in ankylosing spondylitis (dated by TCRdb to about 2017). Study-wide context: The study set out to find disease-linked TCR variants by profiling T cell receptor beta repertoires in ankylosing spondylitis patients and healthy donors. Peripheral blood samples were taken, and synovial fluid was additionally collected from ankylosing spondylitis patients. The full study cohort comprised roughly 24 ankylosing spondylitis patients and some 100 healthy donors.

This clonotype came up a few times. Its target antigen remains unknown. Qualities for individual bases were not recorded, and no much larger clone is one base off. The instrument given in TCRdb is Illumina HiSeq 2500. Quantitative 5'-RACE with molecular barcodes was the method used to prepare the TCR beta libraries. Processing in the source paper ran as follows. Disease-linked TCR variants were identified with a new computational method built on a probabilistic model of VDJ rearrangement. TCRdb reprocessing: public reads trimmed at Q25 with fastp, clones called with MiXCR, in-frame beta chains kept. Every entry covers one CDR3 protein and lists the most common genes and DNA from its rows. The V and J calls come from TCRdb's annotation, not from the publication. The sample table records about 120,000 distinct CDR3 sequences; roughly 15% of these occur just once. Approximately 3.1% of the sample lies in the top ten.

Summary of the overall study and its limitations: A TCR beta motif of fewer than 10 highly homologous amino acid variants appeared characteristic of blood from ankylosing spondylitis patients. In peripheral blood, the disease-linked clones were found at relatively low frequencies and had a CD8+ phenotype. The disease-linked clones were reported to be significantly enriched in matched synovial fluid samples from ankylosing spondylitis patients. Some motif variants were previously reported in synovial fluid and blood of reactive arthritis patients, suggesting common disease-initiation mechanisms.

V lost 3 bases and J lost 5 bases; the stretch between them is 8 bases long. There are 12 amino acids in the CDR3, from cysteine to phenylalanine inclusive. Solely the CDR3 DNA is kept, with 36 bases framed from the first base. The clonotype comes from a female donor with ankylosing spondylitis or in good health (not recorded which). Here the chain combines TRBV12-3 or TRBV12-4 and TRBJ2-7; the D gene assignment is ambiguous. The sample comprised blood, either unsorted or a sorted T cell fraction (not recorded which). The DNA sequence is TGTGCCAGCAGTTTTATGGGCCACGAGCAGTACTTC. Its product reads: CASSFMGHEQYF.